These T cell receptor beta chains were read from a single sample in a study of T-cell reconstitution after alpha-beta-depleted transplantation in children. MiXCR, applied by TCRdb to the PCR reads, yields one record per CDR3 protein. The sample has 400,000 to 550,000 distinct CDR3 sequences, over 9.5% seen once; the top ten hold just over 2%. This sample comprised PBMCs, obtained before TCRalphabeta/CD19-depleted stem cell transplant. Source of these receptors: a child under 10 years old with inherited bone marrow failure, due to receive a stem cell transplant. The CDR3 runs from the conserved cysteine through the conserved F or W. A D gene is named only where the DNA matches it firmly. Only part of the rows carry a size: once, few, many, or a class if the clone is expanded.

TRBD2	few	TRBJ2-1	TRBV4-3	CASSQVGGGTGNNEQFF	TGCGCCAGCAGTCAAGTGGGGGGGGGTACGGGGAACAATGAGCAGTTCTTC
.	many	TRBJ2-3	TRBV5-1	CASSLEVAEDTQYF	TGCGCCAGCAGCTTGGAGGTCGCGGAAGATACGCAGTATTTT
TRBD2	many	TRBJ2-2	TRBV7-8	CASSLAPGGSDTGELFF	TGTGCCAGCAGCTTAGCGCCGGGCGGGAGCGACACCGGGGAGCTGTTTTTT
TRBD1	many	TRBJ1-2	TRBV30	CAWDPQGDGYTF	TGTGCCTGGGATCCCCAGGGGGACGGCTACACCTTC
.	.	TRBJ1-2	TRBV28	CASSDLPQGHYGYTF	TGTGCCAGCAGTGACCTCCCACAGGGCCACTATGGCTACACCTTC
TRBD2	few	TRBJ2-3	TRBV7-2	CASSSPSGSPDTQYF	TGTGCCAGCAGCTCGCCTAGCGGGAGCCCAGATACGCAGTATTTT
.	many	TRBJ2-4	TRBV18	CASSPRRQWGNIQYF	TGTGCCAGCTCACCACGCAGGCAGTGGGGAAACATTCAGTACTTC
.	.	TRBJ2-1	TRBV27	CASSYLGAGSYNEQFF	TGTGCCAGCAGTTACCTGGGAGCGGGCTCCTACAATGAGCAGTTCTTC
.	few	TRBJ2-7	TRBV19	CASSSRETYEQYF	TGTGCCAGTAGTTCACGGGAGACCTACGAGCAGTACTTC
TRBD2	.	TRBJ2-1	TRBV7-9	CASSLDWREGSYNEQFF	TGTGCCAGCAGCTTAGATTGGCGGGAGGGATCCTACAATGAGCAGTTCTTC
.	many	TRBJ1-4	TRBV28	CATRDPGGLNEKLFF	TGTGCCACGAGAGATCCGGGGGGCCTTAATGAAAAACTGTTTTTT
TRBD1	.	TRBJ2-1	TRBV6-2/TRBV6-3	CASRHRDRAYNEQFF	TGTGCCAGCAGACACCGGGACAGGGCCTACAATGAGCAGTTCTTC
TRBD2	.	TRBJ2-1	TRBV4-3	CASSQTTTSGRANEQFF	TGCGCCAGCAGCCAAACGACGACTAGCGGGAGGGCGAATGAGCAGTTCTTC
.	few	TRBJ2-7	TRBV6-1	CASSEALRVGRGEQYF	TGTGCCAGCAGTGAAGCGCTTCGGGTGGGCCGGGGCGAGCAGTACTTC
TRBD1	many	TRBJ2-6	TRBV4-3	CASSQDDRGLSGANVLTF	TGCGCCAGCAGCCAAGACGACAGGGGACTCTCTGGGGCCAACGTCCTGACTTTC
TRBD1	many	TRBJ2-2	TRBV12-3/TRBV12-4	CASSFGTGSSGELFF	TGTGCCAGCAGTTTTGGGACAGGGAGCTCCGGGGAGCTGTTTTTT
.	many	TRBJ1-4	TRBV12-3/TRBV12-4	CASRVEGGSEKLFF	TGTGCCAGCAGAGTAGAGGGAGGGAGTGAAAAACTGTTTTTT
TRBD1	few	TRBJ1-5	TRBV7-2	CASSSRQGQPQHF	TGTGCCAGCAGCTCGAGACAGGGTCAGCCCCAGCATTTT
TRBD2	many	TRBJ2-7	TRBV27	CASSLPNRGGLYEQYF	TGTGCCAGCAGTTTGCCCAACCGCGGGGGATTATACGAGCAGTACTTC
.	few	TRBJ1-1	TRBV9	CASSPPVGNTEAFF	TGTGCCAGCAGCCCCCCAGTAGGGAACACTGAAGCTTTCTTT
.	many	TRBJ1-4	TRBV4-3	CASSHPGTSKKLFF	TGCGCCAGCAGCCACCCCGGGACGTCCAAAAAACTGTTTTTT
.	many	TRBJ2-2	TRBV7-2	CASSFRRDNTGELFF	TGTGCCAGCAGCTTTAGGAGGGACAACACCGGGGAGCTGTTTTTT
TRBD2	.	TRBJ2-2	TRBV12-3/TRBV12-4	CASRPSGGNTGELFF	TGTGCCAGCAGGCCTAGCGGGGGCAACACCGGGGAGCTGTTTTTT
TRBD2	.	TRBJ2-1	TRBV12-3/TRBV12-4	CASSPSGLAGGWEQFF	TGTGCCAGCAGTCCCTCGGGACTAGCGGGAGGTTGGGAGCAGTTCTTC
.	many	TRBJ2-4	TRBV7-9	CASSLVLGWNIQYF	TGTGCCAGCAGCTTAGTCTTGGGGTGGAACATTCAGTACTTC
.	few	TRBJ2-4	TRBV12-3/TRBV12-4	CASSLREAKNIQYF	TGTGCCAGCAGTTTGAGGGAAGCCAAAAACATTCAGTACTTC
.	.	TRBJ2-7	TRBV5-4	CASSLGRIGYEQYF	TGTGCCAGCAGCTTGGGACGGATCGGATACGAGCAGTACTTC
.	many	TRBJ2-3	TRBV7-6	CASSPRPDFPDTDTQYF	TGTGCCAGCAGCCCCCGCCCCGACTTCCCGGACACAGATACGCAGTATTTT
TRBD2	few	TRBJ2-2	TRBV5-1	CASSRASGGSGTGELFF	TGCGCCAGCAGCCGAGCTAGCGGGGGCTCGGGGACCGGGGAGCTGTTTTTT
TRBD2	few	TRBJ2-2	TRBV18	CASSPGTSGLEELFF	TGTGCCAGCTCACCGGGGACTAGCGGACTAGAGGAGCTGTTTTTT
.	many	TRBJ2-3	TRBV28	CASSFREDSTDTQYF	TGTGCCAGCAGTTTTCGAGAGGATAGCACAGATACGCAGTATTTT
.	many	TRBJ1-2	TRBV10-3	CAIGVGVSYGYTF	TGTGCCATCGGGGTCGGAGTCTCCTATGGCTACACCTTC
.	many	TRBJ2-7	TRBV29-1	CSVEGDTDEQYF	TGCAGCGTTGAAGGTGACACTGACGAGCAGTACTTC
.	few	TRBJ2-7	TRBV28	CASRDGSSYEQYF	TGTGCCAGCAGGGACGGGAGCTCCTACGAGCAGTACTTC
.	many	TRBJ2-4	TRBV4-3	CASSQDAKAKNIQYF	TGCGCCAGCAGCCAAGATGCAAAGGCCAAAAACATTCAGTACTTC
.	.	TRBJ1-1	TRBV5-1	CASSKTPLNTEAFF	TGCGCCAGCAGCAAGACACCTTTGAACACTGAAGCTTTCTTT
.	many	TRBJ2-5	TRBV5-8	CASSLDGTWGETQYF	TGTGCCAGCAGCTTGGACGGAACCTGGGGGGAGACCCAGTACTTC
.	many	TRBJ1-4	TRBV5-1	CASSLDGVATNEKLFF	TGCGCCAGCAGCTTGGACGGGGTTGCAACTAATGAAAAACTGTTTTTT
.	many	TRBJ2-2	TRBV24-1	CATSIAGNTGELFF	TGTGCCACCAGTATAGCAGGGAACACCGGGGAGCTGTTTTTT
.	many	TRBJ2-5	TRBV20-1	CSAQTGVSETQYF	TGCAGTGCCCAGACAGGCGTCTCAGAGACCCAGTACTTC
TRBD1	many	TRBJ1-1	TRBV4-3	CASSQGDRGPEAFF	TGCGCCAGCAGCCAGGGGGACAGGGGACCTGAAGCTTTCTTT
.	.	TRBJ1-6	TRBV12-3/TRBV12-4	CASSLWQGTFDSPLHF	TGTGCCAGCAGTTTATGGCAGGGAACATTTGATTCACCCCTCCACTTT
TRBD2	.	TRBJ2-1	TRBV27	CASSLSGTRFYNEQFF	TGTGCCAGCAGTTTATCTGGGACTAGGTTCTACAATGAGCAGTTCTTC
TRBD1	many	TRBJ1-2	TRBV9	CASGQGASSYGYTF	TGTGCCAGCGGACAGGGGGCGTCCAGCTATGGCTACACCTTC
TRBD1	many	TRBJ2-4	TRBV6-4	CASSAILTGGLGKNIQYF	TGTGCCAGCAGTGCCATCTTGACAGGGGGCTTGGGCAAAAACATTCAGTACTTC
TRBD1	many	TRBJ2-7	TRBV27	CASSFRGQGTYEQYF	TGTGCCAGCAGTTTTAGGGGACAGGGGACCTACGAGCAGTACTTC
.	.	TRBJ2-3	TRBV20-1	CSAIPGRTDTQYF	TGCAGTGCTATCCCAGGGCGCACAGATACGCAGTATTTT
TRBD1	many	TRBJ1-6	TRBV7-6	CASSSEDRGLPYNSPLHF	TGTGCCAGCAGCTCTGAAGACAGGGGGCTACCCTATAATTCACCCCTCCACTTT
TRBD2	many	TRBJ2-1	TRBV9	CASSEGRESLTAEQFF	TGTGCCAGCAGCGAGGGGCGGGAGTCTTTGACCGCTGAGCAGTTCTTC
.	many	TRBJ2-1	TRBV6-5	CASSYSIVTDYNEQFF	TGTGCCAGCAGTTACTCGATTGTGACGGATTACAATGAGCAGTTCTTC
.	many	TRBJ2-7	TRBV12-3/TRBV12-4	CASSFFIRADGGYEQYF	TGTGCCAGCAGTTTTTTTATTCGGGCGGACGGGGGCTACGAGCAGTACTTC
TRBD2	many	TRBJ2-3	TRBV20-1	CSATRTSGYTQYF	TGCAGTGCAACCCGGACTAGCGGATATACGCAGTATTTT
.	many	TRBJ2-1	TRBV7-9	CASSLESDEQFF	TGTGCCAGCAGCTTAGAGTCGGATGAGCAGTTCTTC
TRBD2	many	TRBJ2-7	TRBV7-8	CAAFNVGGVKNYEQYF	TGTGCCGCCTTCAACGTTGGGGGGGTGAAGAATTACGAGCAGTACTTC
.	few	TRBJ1-1	TRBV3-1	CASSHDPVEGTEAFF	TGTGCCAGCAGCCATGACCCCGTCGAGGGCACTGAAGCTTTCTTT
.	.	TRBJ1-6	TRBV7-2	CASSFRAGPNSPLHF	TGTGCCAGCAGCTTTAGGGCAGGGCCGAATTCACCCCTCCACTTT